What follows describes a single TCR beta chain. This clonotype was counted only a few times. Its antigen remains undetermined. Base qualities were left out, and no much larger clone turns up one base away. CDR1 and CDR2 are read off the germline V gene as MNHEY and SVGEGT. Ends trimmed: V by 7 bases, J by 4 bases; bases unmatched to a gene: 3. The CDR3 spans 14 residues, from the cysteine through the phenylalanine. The retained sequence is limited to the CDR3, 42 bases, with the frame set at the first base. This specimen comes from a study of identical twins (TCRdb year 2016). Notes on the research overall: To test whether fetal clonotypes persist, the study used deep sequencing on TCR alpha and beta repertoires from monozygotic twins, unrelated adults of various ages, and cord blood. To rule out contamination, the twin experiments were replicated at different times with different library preparation protocols. The paper as a whole reports these results and caveats: Recombination models systematically underestimated out-of-frame TCR alpha sharing in monozygotic twins but agreed with sharing between unrelated individuals. Zero-insertion analyses could be partly confounded by invariant T cells such as MAIT and iNKT, though diverse VJ usage argued against such confounding for most clonotypes. Because the same donors could not be followed over many years, the conclusions depended on cross-sectional statistical analysis. Fewer insertions were carried by abundant cord blood beta clonotypes, a similar but weaker trend appeared in young adult naive repertoires, and no such trend appeared in memory repertoires. Out-of-frame TCR alpha sequences shared between twins showed an excess of low generation-probability sequences compared with coincidental sharing between unrelated individuals. A weaker excess of twin sharing was found in beta out-of-frame sequences because the signal-to-noise ratio was lowered by fewer shared sequences.

All donors were healthy Caucasians. The twin cohort consisted of three pairs of female monozygotic twins, all aged about 18 to 29 years. Positive isolation kits from Invitrogen were used to isolate the CD4+ and CD8+ T cell populations. Library preparation used 5' RACE. Data came from an Illumina HiSeq 2000. A universal primer binding site was added through template switching, and the final cDNA carried a unique molecular identifier so that TCR cDNA molecules could be counted accurately. Specific primers in the conserved constant-segment region were used to synthesize first-strand cDNA for TCR alpha and beta chains. To control for contamination, every cDNA library was double barcoded, receiving both a SMART-Mk sample barcode and Illumina barcodes. TruSeq adapter sequences and Illumina sample barcodes were added in two successive PCR steps. TCR alpha and beta cDNA libraries were sequenced on the Illumina HiSeq platform with custom primers. The paper's data handling went like this. MiGEC processed the raw reads to extract unique molecular identifiers, while MiXCR was used to determine the CDR3 positions. For each individual, recombination models were inferred using an EM algorithm with the repgenHMM and IGoR tools. Shared clonotypes were analyzed with the tcR package in R, and sharing was normalized by the product of cloneset sizes. Out-of-frame nonproductive sequences were analyzed to study raw recombination free of thymic and clonal selection effects. Starting from the raw public reads, TCRdb applied fastp trimming at Q25, assembled clones with MiXCR and retained in-frame beta chains. Every CDR3 protein is listed once, alongside the most common genes and DNA of its rows. TCRdb assigned the V and J calls; the authors' analysis was not used. Across this sample there are fewer than 550,000 distinct CDR3 sequences, with roughly an eighth seen only once. The ten largest clonotypes hold about 0.94% of the sample.

These data are also associated with another study on yellow fever vaccine responses in identical twins. The second investigation adds: The T cell response to vaccination in identical twins was reported by the authors to appear partly convergent and partly personalized. The study precisely tracked vaccine-responding T cell clones in identical twins.

Recombination connected TRBV6-2 or TRBV6-3 to TRBJ2-2, and 10 bases in between align with TRBD1. The clonotype originates from a woman in her late teens or twenties in good health. Sequencing was done on a sample of CD4+ T cells sorted from blood. The sequenced DNA is TGTGCCAGCACCCGGACAGGGGGCACCGGGGAGCTGTTTTTT. The resulting protein is CASTRTGGTGELFF.